This TCR beta chain was sequenced during a study of brain T cells in children with intractable seizures. TCRdb's table, derived via immunoSEQ multiplex PCR, lists solely in-frame clones and lacks some. The profile shows about 76,000 clones, 90% to 95% of them singletons. As for this clone: Its antigen is as yet unknown.

The study's findings and limits: Only CDR3 sequence similarity suggested viral specificity, without known HCMV serostatus.

The CDR3 has 17 residues. In germline, CDR1 is SGHTS, CDR2 YDEGEE. V was cut by 4 bases and J by 2 bases, with 20 bases left in between. The TCR sequence derives from a boy under two years old with tuberous sclerosis and intractable seizures. The sample here was peripheral blood, taken at surgery. The rearrangement joins TRBV5-8 to TRBJ2-3, with a weak D call TRBD1 (9 bases). DNA of the CDR3: TGTGCCAGCAGCGCGGGGGGAAGGACAGGGGCCACAGATACGCAGTATTTT. As protein: CASSAGGRTGATDTQYF.